The 25 T cell receptor beta chains below all came from one sample that was sequenced in a study of T cell responses to AZD1222 COVID-19 vaccine. The table came from immunoSEQ multiplex PCR; TCRdb's copy has only in-frame clones and leaves some out. The sample has about 170,000 clones, 90% seen once; the top ten hold 2.5% to 3%. This material consisted of peripheral blood, taken on day 0 of AZD1222 vaccination. These receptors were obtained from an adult in good health.

This clone was counted a single time. The V gene is TRBV27, the J gene TRBJ2-7, with 9 bases matching TRBD1. The trim removed 4 bases at V and 5 bases at J, leaving 9 bases unmatched. CDR1 is MNHEY and CDR2 is SMNVEV in the germline V gene (reference sequence). The CDR3 contains 15 residues. CDR3 sequence reads: CASSSPGQGSHEQYF. The CDR3 DNA sequence: TGTGCCAGCAGTTCTCCGGGACAGGGTAGCCACGAGCAGTACTTC.

The rearrangement uses TRBV3-1 (or the pseudogene TRBV3-2) and TRBJ1-4, with 9 bases fitting TRBD1. After removal of 0 bases from V and 3 bases from J, the junction contained 5 bases not matched to a gene. The CDR3 has 17 residues. Germline lookup yields CDR1 LGHDT and CDR2 YNNKEL (reference sequence). The CDR3 region is CASSQDGTGLPNEKLFF. In DNA form, the CDR3 reads TGTGCCAGCAGCCAAGATGGGACAGGGCTGCCTAATGAAAAACTGTTTTTT.

This rearrangement joins TRBV2 to TRBJ1-2; 7 bases fit TRBD1. The CDR3 is 14 residues long. With V trimmed by 6 bases and J by 0 bases, 4 bases remained unmatched. CDR1 is SNHLY and CDR2 is FYNNEI in the germline V gene. CDR3 nucleotides: TGTGCCAGCAGGGCCGGGACAGCTAACTATGGCTACACCTTC. The encoded protein is CASRAGTANYGYTF.

The CDR3 bases are TGTGCCAGCAGTTACTCACAAAGCGACATGAACACTGAAGCTTTCTTT. Protein: CASSYSQSDMNTEAFF. The V gene is TRBV6-6, the J gene TRBJ1-1; unclear D gene. CDR3 length: 16 residues. Germline V lookup: CDR1 MNHNY, CDR2 SVGAGI (reference sequence). The V end was cut by 0 bases, the J end by 0 bases, with 11 bases between.

This clone has just a few counts. The rearrangement joins TRBV6-5 to TRBJ1-5; perhaps TRBD1 as D (5 bases). The CDR3 has 15 amino acids. V dropped 3 bases and J dropped 2 bases, with 11 bases sitting between them. CDR1 is MNHEY, CDR2 SVGAGI, per germline. The CDR3 region has the DNA TGTGCCAGCAGTTATGCGGGGGTGGGCAATCAGCCCCAGCATTTT. Its translation is CASSYAGVGNQPQHF.

The rearrangement joins TRBV13 to TRBJ2-3; 11 bases are a match to TRBD2. The CDR3 consists of 15 residues. V was pared by 3 bases and J by 7 bases, with 6 bases of the junction left unmatched. CDR1 is PRHDT and CDR2 is FYEKMQ in the germline V gene (reference sequence). The CDR3 DNA sequence: TGTGCCAGCAGCTTGTCGGCTAGCGGGGGGAATACGCAGTATTTT. It codes for CASSLSASGGNTQYF.

This clone was counted a single time. The chain carries TRBV29-1 and TRBJ2-1; D gene uncertain. The V and J ends lost 1 base and 5 bases respectively, with 9 bases between them. Per germline, CDR1 SQVTM and CDR2 ANQGSEA. This CDR3 has 13 residues. CDR3 nucleotide sequence: TGCAGCGTTGAAGGAGACACCGACAATGAGCAGTTCTTC. Protein sequence: CSVEGDTDNEQFF.

The chain joins TRBV29-1 to TRBJ1-2; D is unclear. Germline V gives CDR1 SQVTM, CDR2 ANQGSEA. CDR3 length: 12 amino acids. The V end lost 7 bases, the J end lost 1 base, and 10 bases lay between the germline ends. This CDR3 is CSAVDFNYGYTF. Here the CDR3 DNA reads TGCAGCGCAGTAGACTTTAACTATGGCTACACCTTC.

This chain links TRBV6-5 with TRBJ1-6; 7 bases fit TRBD1. V shed 4 bases and J 10 bases; nucleotides not matched to a gene: 4. Per germline, CDR1 MNHEY and CDR2 SVGAGI. The CDR3 length is 13 residues. CDR3 DNA: TGTGCCAGCAGTTCAGTACAGGGGTCACCCCTCCACTTT. Its protein product is CASSSVQGSPLHF.

The chain links TRBV19 to TRBJ1-5; D not resolved. Trimming took off 7 bases at V and 7 bases at J, with 17 bases between the two ends. Per the germline V gene, CDR1 is LNHDA and CDR2 is SQIVND (reference sequence). The CDR3 has 14 residues. The CDR3 nucleotides are TGTGCCAGTAAGTCCAGGCCCCCGGGACAGCCCCAGCATTTT. The encoded protein is CASKSRPPGQPQHF.

The chain uses TRBV7-3 and TRBJ2-1, with D unclear. Trimming removed 0 bases from V and 7 bases from J, with 13 bases in between. CDR1 and CDR2 (germline): SGHTA, FQGTGA. CDR3 size: 15 residues. The CDR3 DNA sequence: TGTGCCAGCAGCTTAACCCCTCTTTTGGGTAATGAGCAGTTCTTC. Residues: CASSLTPLLGNEQFF.

V usage is TRBV5-8 and J usage is TRBJ2-7, with TRBD1 matching over 9 bases. The CDR3 spans 15 residues. V dropped 0 bases and J dropped 5; count of bases not matched to a gene: 6. CDR1 is SGHTS, CDR2 YDEGEE, per germline. CDR3 coding DNA: TGTGCCAGCAGCTTGGCCGGGACAGGGATGAACGAGCAGTACTTC. The encoded protein is CASSLAGTGMNEQYF.

The chain is built from TRBV14 and TRBJ2-7; no clear D gene. The CDR3 sequence is 14 residues long. The germline V gene encodes CDR1 SGHDN and CDR2 FVKESK. Trimming stripped 2 bases from V and 3 bases from J, with 11 bases between. CDR3 sequence (DNA): TGTGCCAGCAGCCAACCTGACACCCACTACGAGCAGTACTTC. This gives the protein CASSQPDTHYEQYF.

This chain connects TRBV9 to TRBJ1-1; 7 nucleotides line up with TRBD1. In germline, CDR1 is SGDLS, CDR2 YYNGEE. The CDR3 consists of 12 residues. The V and J ends lost 3 bases and 6 bases, in that order; junction bases with no gene match: 2. CDR3 DNA sequence: TGTGCCAGCAGCGGACAGGGCTCTGAAGCTTTCTTT. This codes for CASSGQGSEAFF.

The rearrangement joins TRBV7-3 to TRBJ1-1; perhaps TRBD1 as D (5 bases). The V and J ends lost 5 bases and 3 bases respectively, with 16 bases between them. Germline values: CDR1 SGHTA, CDR2 FQGTGA. The CDR3 spans 15 residues. CDR3 sequence (DNA): TGTGCCAGCAGCCCTGGTCGGGGGGAGGACACTGAAGCTTTCTTT. Amino acids: CASSPGRGEDTEAFF.

The chain recombines TRBV9 with TRBJ1-1, with D tentatively TRBD1 (5 bases). Germline-derived CDR1 and CDR2 are SGDLS and YYNGEE. Between the trimmed V and J ends, which lost 2 bases and 0 bases, there was a span of 8 bases. This CDR3 is built from 14 residues. The CDR3 region is CASSVEGLNTEAFF. The CDR3 DNA follows: TGTGCCAGCAGCGTGGAGGGGTTGAACACTGAAGCTTTCTTT.

J is TRBJ2-1 and V is TRBV7-2, with 10 bases identical to TRBD2. The CDR3 contains 16 residues. Germline CDR1 reads SGHTA; CDR2 reads FQGNSA. The V and J ends lost 1 base and 4 bases, in that order; junction bases with no gene match: 4. The CDR3 sequence is CASSLEERGGYNEQFF. Written as DNA, the CDR3 is TGTGCCAGCAGCTTAGAGGAGCGGGGGGGATACAATGAGCAGTTCTTC.

The V call is TRBV5-6, the J call TRBJ2-5; D unclear. CDR3 size: 14 residues. The germline CDR1 and CDR2 sequences are SGHDT and YYEEEE. V was pared by 0 bases and J by 2 bases, with 8 bases between. The CDR3 region has the DNA TGTGCCAGCAGCTTGGTGTCCAGGCAAGAGACCCAGTACTTC. Its translation: CASSLVSRQETQYF.

This chain uses TRBV7-9 with TRBJ2-2; D is perhaps TRBD2 (7 bases). The V end lost 3 bases, the J end lost 3 bases, and 11 bases lay between the germline ends. Looked up from germline, CDR1 is SEHNR and CDR2 is FQNEAQ (reference sequence). The CDR3 length is 15 residues. DNA of the CDR3: TGTGCCAGCAGCTTCGCGGGGGCGCACACCGGGGAGCTGTTTTTT. It yields the protein CASSFAGAHTGELFF.

The chain combines TRBV29-1 with TRBJ2-2, with D possibly matching TRBD1 (5 bases). The CDR3 is made up of 16 amino acids. Germline CDR1 is SQVTM and CDR2 is ANQGSEA. Trimming stripped 3 bases from V and 5 bases from J, with 19 bases between. The CDR3 coding sequence is TGCAGCGTTGAGGCTGGGGATGACAGCTGGACCGGGGAGCTGTTTTTT. Encoded protein: CSVEAGDDSWTGELFF.

The chain joins TRBV5-5 to TRBJ2-2, with 10 bases matching TRBD1. This CDR3 comprises 17 residues. Germline CDR1 and CDR2: SGHKS and YYEKEE (reference sequence). J gave up 4 bases and V 5 bases, and 11 bases lay outside the gene matches. CDR3 sequence: CASRRLGGTGVTGELFF. CDR3 bases: TGTGCCAGCAGGCGGTTAGGTGGGACAGGGGTCACCGGGGAGCTGTTTTTT.

This clone appeared a single time. The CDR3 loop reads CASSQEHQGGKTQYF. The CDR3 DNA reads as TGTGCCAGCAGCCAAGAGCATCAGGGGGGGAAGACCCAGTACTTC. J is TRBJ2-5 and V is TRBV4-2, with D possibly called TRBD1 or TRBD2 (7 bases each). CDR1 is LGHNA and CDR2 is YNFKEQ in the germline V gene. V lost 0 bases, J lost 6 bases, and 14 bases lay in between. This CDR3 is built from 15 residues.

The V call is TRBV18, the J call TRBJ1-6; the match to TRBD1 covers 9 bases. The V segment lost 3 bases and the J segment 8 bases; nucleotides outside the gene matches: 8. The germline gives CDR1 KGHSH, CDR2 LQKENI. CDR3 length equals 16 residues. The CDR3 DNA follows: TGTGCCAGCTCACCCGCGGGACAGGGAAACGATTCACCCCTCCACTTT. Protein sequence: CASSPAGQGNDSPLHF.

A note on this clone: Different DNA sequences within this sample yield the same CDR3. This chain uses TRBV5-6 with TRBJ1-4; D is unresolved. The germline V gene encodes CDR1 SGHDT and CDR2 YYEEEE. The CDR3 has 16 residues. The germline V and J ends were trimmed by 2 bases and 0 bases, with 11 bases remaining between them. Here the CDR3 DNA reads TGTGCCAGCAGCTTTCGGGCTGGGGCAACTAATGAAAAACTGTTTTTT. Protein: CASSFRAGATNEKLFF. Full variable domain (outside the CDR3, taken from reference TRBV5-6 and TRBJ1-4): DAGVTQSPTHLIKTRGQQVTLRCSPKSGHDTVSWYQQALGQGPQFIFQYYEEEERQRGNFPDRFSGHQFPNYSSELNVNALLLGDSALYLCASSFRAGATNEKLFFGSGTQLSVL.

The chain has TRBV15 and TRBJ1-2; D ambiguous. The germline CDR1 and CDR2 sequences are LNHNV and YYDKDF (reference sequence). The CDR3 is 14 amino acids. V shed 6 bases and J shed 4 bases, with 15 bases lying between them. CDR3 amino acids: CATSQASRIYGYTF. Here the CDR3 DNA reads TGTGCCACCAGTCAGGCATCCCGCATCTATGGCTACACCTTC.